A single sample is the source of the 15 T cell receptor beta chains below, sequenced in a study of T-cell memory formation after mild COVID-19. TCRdb processed the 5' RACE reads anew with MiXCR; each CDR3 protein has one entry. Of about 620,000 distinct CDR3 sequences in the sample, roughly 18% are singletons; the top ten hold about 11%. The sample comprised PBMCs or a T cell subset sorted from them (not recorded which). The source of these receptors is an adult woman who had mild COVID-19 (a few samples of this study predate the infection). Cell type and time point are not known.

This clonotype was recorded a few times. This chain links TRBV20-1 with TRBJ2-5; D call uncertain. This CDR3 has 23 amino acids. The V gene lost 0 bases and the J gene lost 0 bases, with 35 bases spanning the gap. Germline V gene sequence: CDR1 DFQATT, CDR2 SNEGSKA (reference sequence). The CDR3 bases are TGCAGTGCTAGAGACGATGTGGCCCCTATAAGTGGGGTACTTTCTTGGTACCAAGAGACCCAGTACTTC. Protein sequence: CSARDDVAPISGVLSWYQETQYF.

This clonotype was recorded at least ten times. The chain uses TRBV2 and TRBJ1-1; D is ambiguous. The length of the CDR3 is 12 residues. The germline V gene has CDR1 SNHLY and CDR2 FYNNEI. Trimming removed 6 bases from V and 0 bases from J, with 5 bases in between. In DNA form, the CDR3 reads TGTGCCAGCAGAACAGTGAACACTGAAGCTTTCTTT. Protein product: CASRTVNTEAFF.

In its sample, this clonotype was seen a few times. The CDR3 region has the DNA TGCGCCAGCAGCTTAAGGGGGCAATCCGGGGAGCTGTTTTTT. It codes for CASSLRGQSGELFF. The chain uses TRBV5-1 and TRBJ2-2; 7 bases match TRBD1. Per the germline V gene, CDR1 is SGHRS and CDR2 is YFSETQ. There are 14 residues in the CDR3. V lost 2 bases, J lost 6 bases, and 4 bases stayed unmatched.

This clonotype was found many times. The chain carries TRBV4-2 and TRBJ2-1; 7 bases fit TRBD2. The CDR3 covers 16 residues. CDR1 and CDR2 from the germline V gene are LGHNA and YNFKEQ. V shed 1 base and J 6 bases; nucleotides not matched to a gene: 9. CDR3 protein: CASSQVGDYIFNEQFF. Written as DNA, the CDR3 is TGTGCCAGCAGCCAAGTAGGGGACTACATTTTCAATGAGCAGTTCTTC.

The V gene is TRBV11-2, the J gene TRBJ2-3; 7 positions match TRBD1. Unmatched junction bases numbered 10, after V lost 5 bases and J lost 2 bases. The CDR3 is made up of 16 amino acids. Per the germline V gene, CDR1 is SGHAT and CDR2 is FQNNGV. The CDR3 region has the DNA TGTGCCAGCAGCCCAGGACAGGCGATCTCCACAGATACGCAGTATTTT. Amino acids: CASSPGQAISTDTQYF.

This chain connects TRBV20-1 to TRBJ2-5, with unresolved D. The V end lost 3 bases, the J end lost 1 base, and 12 bases lay between the germline ends. The CDR3 sequence is 14 residues long. CDR1 and CDR2 from the germline V gene are DFQATT and SNEGSKA (reference sequence). CDR3 sequence reads: CSARVVRPQETQYF. The CDR3 nucleotides are TGCAGTGCTAGGGTCGTCCGCCCCCAAGAGACCCAGTACTTC.

This clonotype was recorded at least ten times. The chain uses TRBV12-3 or TRBV12-4 and TRBJ1-2, with D perhaps TRBD1 (6 bases). Trimming took off 4 bases at V and 5 bases at J, with 14 bases between the two ends. The CDR3 has 14 residues. The CDR3 sequence: CASSSNQGRYGYTF. CDR3 nucleotide sequence: TGTGCCAGCAGTTCTAACCAGGGGAGGTATGGCTACACCTTC.

In this sample, this clonotype turned up many times. The rearrangement uses TRBV5-4 and TRBJ1-2; no clear D. Between the trimmed V and J ends, which lost 2 bases and 2 bases, there was a span of 16 bases. CDR3 length: 16 residues. Germline V CDR1 and CDR2: SGHNT, YYREEE (reference sequence). The CDR3 here is CASSFLSYRENYGYTF. DNA of the CDR3: TGTGCCAGCAGCTTCCTAAGTTATAGAGAGAACTATGGCTACACCTTC.

This chain links TRBV19 with TRBJ1-2; possible D gene TRBD1, 5 bases. The CDR3 contains 14 residues. The V gene's germline CDR1 is LNHDA and CDR2 SQIVND (reference sequence). V was clipped by 3 bases and J by 3 bases, with 11 bases between them. CDR3 bases: TGTGCCAGTAGTATCCTTGGGACGGACTATGGCTACACCTTC. This sequence encodes CASSILGTDYGYTF.

The chain recombines TRBV5-1 with TRBJ2-1, with 12 bases aligning to TRBD2. Germline V lookup: CDR1 SGHRS, CDR2 YFSETQ. After removal of 4 bases from V and 1 base from J, the junction contained 6 bases not matched to a gene. The CDR3 runs 17 residues. The CDR3 DNA sequence: TGCGCCAGCAGCGCGGGACTAGCGGGCCTTTCCTACAATGAGCAGTTCTTC. As protein: CASSAGLAGLSYNEQFF.

V is TRBV5-6 and J is TRBJ2-6; D call uncertain. The germline V gene has CDR1 SGHDT and CDR2 YYEEEE. The CDR3 length is 16 residues. Trimming took 0 bases from V and 2 from J, leaving 9 bases between them. The CDR3 sequence: CASSLGPRTGANVLTF. DNA of the CDR3: TGTGCCAGCAGCTTGGGCCCGCGAACTGGGGCCAACGTCCTGACTTTC.

This clonotype was picked up many times. V gene TRBV10-3 combines with J gene TRBJ2-7; 9 bases map to TRBD2. Trimming cost V 5 bases and J 6 bases; bases outside gene matches: 14. This CDR3 spans 16 amino acids. Germline V gene data show CDR1 as ENHRY and CDR2 as SYGVKD. CDR3 region: CAISPGRGGLPVEQYF. The DNA of the CDR3 is TGTGCCATCAGTCCCGGGCGGGGGGGGCTACCCGTCGAGCAGTACTTC.

The V call is TRBV4-1, the J call TRBJ2-5; 7 nucleotides match TRBD1. This CDR3 region has 14 residues. V lost 0 bases to trimming and J lost 2 bases; unmatched junction nucleotides: 0. Germline V CDR1 and CDR2: MGHRA, YSYEKL. DNA of the CDR3: TGCGCCAGCAGCCAAGAGACAGGGCAAGAGACCCAGTACTTC. Protein: CASSQETGQETQYF.

This clonotype was recorded a few times. This rearrangement joins TRBV11-2 to TRBJ2-7, with no clear D. V was pared by 5 bases and J by 1 base, with 12 bases between. Germline loops: CDR1 SGHAT, CDR2 FQNNGV. The length of the CDR3 is 14 residues. CDR3 protein: CASSPRSLSYEQYF. In nucleotides, the CDR3 is TGTGCCAGCAGCCCCCGTTCTTTGTCCTACGAGCAGTACTTC.

V is TRBV14 and J is TRBJ2-5, with TRBD2 matching over 12 bases. Per the germline V gene, CDR1 is SGHDN and CDR2 is FVKESK. V was clipped by 3 bases and J by 4 bases; unmatched bases: 9. The CDR3 extends over 17 amino acids. The CDR3 protein is CASSQTSGRLIGETQYF. In DNA, the CDR3 is TGTGCCAGCAGCCAGACTAGCGGGAGATTGATCGGAGAGACCCAGTACTTC.